This entry describes one T cell receptor beta chain. The sample is drawn from a study of blood T cell repertoires in COVID-19. In the study overall: Collection of acute and convalescent COVID-19 samples took place in the United States, Italy and Spain. PBMCs, B-cell-depleted T cells, or T cells were the source of the cDNA or gDNA that made up the material.

As processed by the authors: Amplified reference gene primers provided the basis for estimating nucleated cell counts. Data came from immunoSEQ multiplex PCR; TCRdb stores just in-frame clones and leaves some out. V, J and clone size were drawn from that table, and D and trimming were deduced from the DNA. There are more than 250,000 clones in the sample; about 90% occur only once, and 1.7% lies in the top ten. Participant ages covered about 18 to 100 years across about 22 US areas. CDR3 size: 15 residues. CDR1 and CDR2 from the germline V gene are SGDLS and YYNGEE. Trimming at V came to 4 bases and at J to 3 bases, leaving 3 bases not matched to a gene.

This clonotype was obtained from a woman between 18 and 29 years old with acute COVID-19. This sequence joins TRBV9 and TRBJ2-1; TRBD2 agrees at 11 bases. Sequencing was carried out using PBMCs or T cells enriched from blood (not recorded which). In DNA form, the CDR3 reads TGTGCCAGCAGCACACTAGCGGGAGTCTACAATGAGCAGTTCTTC. Translation gives CASSTLAGVYNEQFF.